This T cell receptor (beta chain) came from a study of cytomegalovirus exposure and HLA in healthy donors. For the study at large: Early on, a data release was issued that held some 91 million unique TCRs from HLA-typed donors.

Findings of the study overall: Sequencing likely caused a cluster of highly shared sequence variants. Over 150 TCR beta chains were listed as cytomegalovirus-associated.

Points on this clone: Its target is unknown.

There are 14 residues in the CDR3. With V trimmed by 7 bases and J by 7 bases, 8 bases remained unmatched. CDR1 is SGHVS and CDR2 is FQNEAQ in the germline V gene. The PCR was carried out with 60 Vbeta primers and 13 Jbeta primers. The data were produced by immunoSEQ multiplex PCR, yet TCRdb's version contains in-frame clones alone and is incomplete. Among some 240,000 clones listed, around 73% were seen once. Sequencing was performed on PBMCs. The gene calls are TRBV7-8 and TRBJ1-4, with 8 bases lining up with TRBD1. The sequence came from a male donor in good health and CMV-seronegative. The CDR3, as DNA: TGTGCCAGCACCCGACAGGGGAGAGGTGAAAAACTGTTTTTT. Its translation: CASTRQGRGEKLFF. The full variable domain, its missing parts supplied by reference TRBV7-8 and TRBJ1-4, is GAGVSQSPRYKVAKRGQDVALRCDPISGHVSLFWYQQALGQGPEFLTYFQNEAQLDKSGLPSDRFFAERPEGSVSTLKIQRTQQEDSAVYLCASTRQGRGEKLFFGSGTQLSVL.